The sequence of this TCR beta chain was determined in a study of OX40 agonist ivuxolimab in advanced cancers. Study outcomes and limitations: With doses of 0.1-3.0 mg/kg, partial responders showed among the lowest clonal expansion.

Produced via immunoSEQ multiplex PCR; TCRdb's table is partial and in-frame only. The sample has about 64,000 clones; around 89% are singletons. Only one count was recorded for this clone. Antigen unknown. V gave up 4 bases and J gave up 3 bases, with 14 bases separating them. From germline, CDR1 is SGHRS and CDR2 YFSETQ. CDR3 length: 15 residues. The source was CD4+ or CD8+ T cells sorted from blood, collected in a trial of the OX40 agonist ivuxolimab. This chain connects TRBV5-1 to TRBJ2-4; TRBD1 or TRBD2 may be the D gene (5 bases each). This receptor was taken from an adult with an advanced solid tumor such as melanoma, head and neck, liver or kidney cancer. The CDR3 sequence: CASSRAPGGKNIQYF. In nucleotides, the CDR3 is TGCGCCAGCAGCCGAGCCCCTGGGGGCAAAAACATTCAGTACTTC.